What follows are 20 T cell receptor beta chains derived from one specimen sequenced in a study of T-cell memory formation after mild COVID-19. One entry per CDR3 protein, called by TCRdb with MiXCR from the 5' RACE reads. The sample consists of roughly 370,000 distinct CDR3 sequences, about a sixth of them appearing once. Input material: PBMCs or a T cell subset sorted from them (not recorded which). The receptors were gathered from a man younger than 30 who had mild COVID-19 (a few samples of this study predate the infection). Cell type and time point are not known.

Comments on this clonotype: One base away lies a much larger clone, so this may be a sequencing read error. The chain carries TRBV12-3 or TRBV12-4 and TRBJ1-2, with D perhaps matching TRBD1 (5 bases). CDR3 length equals 13 residues. V lost 7 bases to trimming and J lost 5 bases, with 14 bases between them. The CDR3: CASNRDLGYGYTF. DNA for the CDR3: TGTGCCAGCAACCGGGACCTAGGATATGGCTACACCTTC.

The CDR3 is CASSPDRATGANVLTF. CDR3 DNA: TGTGCCAGCTCTCCAGACAGGGCTACAGGGGCCAACGTCCTGACTTTC. The chain joins TRBV18 to TRBJ2-6; 7 nucleotides match TRBD1. The ends lost 6 bases at V and 4 bases at J; junction bases unmatched: 9. Germline V gives CDR1 KGHSH, CDR2 LQKENI. The CDR3 sequence is 16 residues long.

The V gene is TRBV20-1, the J gene TRBJ2-7; 7 bases match TRBD1. This CDR3 spans 14 amino acids. Germline V gene sequence: CDR1 DFQATT, CDR2 SNEGSKA (reference sequence). The CDR3 DNA follows: TGCAGTGCAAGAGAGGGGACAGACCATTACGAGCAGTACGTC. It codes for CSAREGTDHYEQYV.

The V gene is TRBV11-2, the J gene TRBJ2-3, with 11 bases fitting TRBD2. The CDR3 runs to 15 residues. The V gene end was trimmed by 5 bases and the J gene end by 4 bases; junction bases not matched to a gene: 5. From germline, CDR1 is SGHAT and CDR2 FQNNGV. The CDR3 nucleotides are TGTGCCAGCAGCGTAGCGGGGGGGCAGGCAGATACGCAGTATTTT. Its protein product is CASSVAGGQADTQYF.

This clonotype was observed a few times. The chain recombines TRBV7-9 with TRBJ1-1, with D unresolved. The V gene's germline CDR1 is SEHNR and CDR2 FQNEAQ (reference sequence). Trimming shortened V by 5 bases and J by 1 base, and 14 bases separated the two germline ends. The CDR3 spans 15 residues. This CDR3 is CASSLETVSNTEAFF. Written as DNA, the CDR3 is TGTGCCAGCAGCCTAGAGACGGTCTCGAACACTGAAGCTTTCTTT.

This clonotype appeared a single time. This clone may be a read error of a much larger clone one base away. This rearrangement joins TRBV6-5 to TRBJ1-3; D is uncertain. Trimming removed 7 bases at V and 0 bases at J, with 13 bases between. CDR3 length equals 15 residues. The germline CDR1 and CDR2 sequences are MNHEY and SVGAGI. The DNA of the CDR3 is TGTGCCAGCAAAACTCTCAAGGGCTCTGGAAACACCATATATTTT. It specifies CASKTLKGSGNTIYF.

This clonotype was seen more than once but under ten times. The chain joins TRBV12-3 or TRBV12-4 to TRBJ2-5, with no clear D. This CDR3 comprises 14 residues. V lost 10 bases and J 4 bases, leaving 19 bases between the germline ends. Here the CDR3 reads CATHRTVASETQYF. In DNA form, the CDR3 reads TGTGCCACGCACCGTACAGTGGCATCAGAGACCCAGTACTTC.

The J gene is TRBJ2-3, the V gene TRBV11-2, with TRBD2 as a possible D gene (5 bases). CDR3 length: 14 residues. In germline, CDR1 is SGHAT, CDR2 FQNNGV. Trimming pared 5 bases from V and 1 base from J, leaving 10 bases between. CDR3 coding DNA: TGTGCCAGCAGCCCACCCGGGGGCACAGATACGCAGTATTTT. This encodes CASSPPGGTDTQYF.

The chain joins TRBV4-2 to TRBJ1-5; D ambiguous. The CDR3 contains 13 residues. Germline CDR1 reads LGHNA; CDR2 reads YNFKEQ. V was shortened by 4 bases and J by 5 bases, with 9 bases between the two germline ends. CDR3 region: CASSPIGDQPQHF. For the CDR3, the DNA is TGTGCCAGCAGCCCAATCGGGGATCAGCCCCAGCATTTT.

The chain joins TRBV28 to TRBJ2-7, with D possibly TRBD2 on 6 matching bases. Germline V gives CDR1 MDHEN, CDR2 SYDVKM. Trimming took off 2 bases at V and 9 bases at J, with 17 bases between the two ends. The CDR3 has 14 amino acids. The CDR3, as DNA: TGTGCCAGCAGTTTACCGGGACTCAGTATTATGCAGTACGTC. Translation gives CASSLPGLSIMQYV.

This clonotype was counted a few times. The CDR3 spells CASSVGGLDEKLFF. Written as DNA, the CDR3 is TGTGCCAGCAGCGTAGGGGGGTTAGATGAAAAACTGTTTTTT. The rearrangement uses TRBV9 and TRBJ1-4, with D maybe TRBD1 (5 bases). The V gene lost 0 bases and the J gene lost 6 bases, with 9 bases spanning the gap. CDR1 is SGDLS, CDR2 YYNGEE, per germline. CDR3 length equals 14 residues.

This clonotype was observed a handful of times. This chain joins TRBV5-1 and TRBJ2-5; possibly TRBD1 for D (6 bases). The V and J ends lost 4 bases and 4 bases respectively, with 17 bases between them. Germline CDR1 and CDR2: SGHRS and YFSETQ. The CDR3 has 15 amino acids. The CDR3 bases are TGCGCCAGCAGCCCCGGGACAAATACGGGAGAGACCCAGTACTTC. This gives the protein CASSPGTNTGETQYF.

The chain links TRBV28 to TRBJ1-5; the D gene is possibly TRBD1 (5 bases). The CDR3 loop spans 17 amino acids. The V gene's germline CDR1 is MDHEN and CDR2 SYDVKM. V dropped 6 bases and J dropped 0 bases, with 18 bases sitting between them. The CDR3 DNA sequence: TGTGCCAGCAGGCCACCACCGACAGATTATAGCAATCAGCCCCAGCATTTT. Translated: CASRPPPTDYSNQPQHF.

In its sample, this clonotype was seen a few times. The V and J genes are TRBV2 and TRBJ2-5, with D unresolved. This CDR3 spans 12 amino acids. CDR1 is SNHLY and CDR2 is FYNNEI in the germline V gene. V was cut by 2 bases and J by 4 bases, with 5 bases left in between. CDR3 DNA: TGTGCCAGCAGTGAACAAGGAGAGACCCAGTACTTC. Amino acid sequence: CASSEQGETQYF.

The chain employs TRBV2 and TRBJ2-2; 7 nucleotides agree with TRBD1. V was pared by 5 bases and J by 1 base, with 1 base of the junction left unmatched. Germline CDR1 is SNHLY and CDR2 is FYNNEI. This CDR3 is built from 14 residues. The CDR3 nucleotides read TGTGCCAGCAGTTGGACAGGGAACACCGGGGAGCTGTTTTTT. Translated: CASSWTGNTGELFF.

The chain has TRBV28 and TRBJ2-5; D ambiguous. With 6 bases removed from V and 5 bases from J, the gap between germline ends came to 13 bases. This CDR3 contains 13 residues. CDR1 and CDR2 (germline): MDHEN, SYDVKM. This chain's CDR3 is CASSWTSFETQYF. CDR3 nucleotide sequence: TGTGCCAGCAGCTGGACCTCTTTCGAGACCCAGTACTTC.

V and J are TRBV7-8 and TRBJ2-2, with D unresolved. Per germline, CDR1 SGHVS and CDR2 FQNEAQ. The V end was cut by 2 bases, the J end by 4 bases, with 8 bases between. The CDR3 has 14 amino acids. The CDR3 region has the DNA TGTGCCAGCAGCTTAATCAGAAGCACCGGGGAGCTGTTTTTT. Translation gives CASSLIRSTGELFF.

This clonotype showed up just a few times. CDR3 residues: CASSYSSGRAMAVYGYTF. The CDR3 DNA reads TGTGCCAGCAGTTACTCGAGTGGCAGGGCCATGGCTGTGTATGGCTACACCTTC. The chain carries TRBV6-5 and TRBJ1-2; TRBD1 is a possible D gene (5 bases). Trimming left V 0 bases short and J 5 bases short, with 22 bases between. From germline, CDR1 is MNHEY and CDR2 SVGAGI. This CDR3 has 18 residues.

This clonotype was seen at least ten times. The chain recombines TRBV7-2 with TRBJ2-2, with 8 bases matching TRBD2. Germline loops: CDR1 SGHTA, CDR2 FQGNSA. The CDR3 totals 18 residues. V trimming: 1 base; J trimming: 1 base; junction bases outside the gene matches: 8. The CDR3 sequence: CASSLDPPGGMNTGELFF. The CDR3 DNA reads as TGTGCCAGCAGCTTAGACCCCCCGGGGGGGATGAACACCGGGGAGCTGTTTTTT.

J is TRBJ2-3 and V is TRBV9, with 11 bases matching TRBD2. Trimming at V came to 0 bases and at J to 6 bases, leaving 6 bases not matched to a gene. The CDR3 is made up of 16 amino acids. Germline CDR1 is SGDLS and CDR2 is YYNGEE. The CDR3 protein is CASSVDTSGGRDTQYF. CDR3 DNA sequence: TGTGCCAGCAGCGTAGATACTAGCGGGGGCCGGGATACGCAGTATTTT.